This is a list of T cell receptor beta chains from one sample in a study of technical replicates of blood from a few donors. Measured with immunoSEQ multiplex PCR; TCRdb has only the in-frame clones, and not every one. Here the sample spans over 90,000 clones, 95% being singletons. Source material: T cells isolated from PBMCs. These receptors all stem from a human donor in good health. The CDR3 runs from the conserved cysteine through the conserved F or W. The order of the fields is CDR3 protein, CDR3 DNA, clone size, V gene, J gene, D gene. A D gene is named only where the DNA matches it firmly. Only part of the rows carry a size: once, few, many, or a class if the clone is expanded.

CDR3 protein: CASSLDYKVPGELFF
CDR3 DNA: TGCGCCAGCAGCTTGGACTATAAAGTTCCCGGGGAGCTGTTTTTT
clone size: NA
V gene: TRBV10-1
J gene: TRBJ2-2
D gene: NA

CDR3 protein: CASSTYDRGSGNTIYF
CDR3 DNA: TGTGCCAGCTCCACATATGATCGGGGGTCTGGAAACACCATATATTTT
clone size: NA
V gene: TRBV28
J gene: TRBJ1-3
D gene: NA

CDR3 protein: CASSKGGTAKNIQYF
CDR3 DNA: TGTGCCAGCAGTAAAGGGGGAACAGCCAAAAACATTCAGTACTTC
clone size: NA
V gene: TRBV6-6
J gene: TRBJ2-4
D gene: NA

CDR3 protein: CASSIAPGLALEQYF
CDR3 DNA: TGTGCCAGTAGTATAGCGCCGGGACTAGCCCTCGAGCAGTACTTC
clone size: NA
V gene: TRBV19
J gene: TRBJ2-7
D gene: TRBD2

CDR3 protein: CAWSRDRAGELFF
CDR3 DNA: TGTGCCTGGAGCAGGGATCGGGCCGGGGAGCTGTTTTTT
clone size: NA
V gene: TRBV30
J gene: TRBJ2-2
D gene: NA

CDR3 protein: CASRGRGLLRQYNEQFF
CDR3 DNA: TGTGCCAGTAGGGGGCGGGGTCTGCTCCGACAGTACAATGAGCAGTTCTTC
clone size: NA
V gene: TRBV19
J gene: TRBJ2-1
D gene: NA

CDR3 protein: CASSLPGTSLNEQFF
CDR3 DNA: TGTGCCAGCAGTCTACCGGGGACTAGCTTAAATGAGCAGTTCTTC
clone size: NA
V gene: TRBV5-8
J gene: TRBJ2-1
D gene: TRBD2

CDR3 protein: CASSKVGAGNTIYF
CDR3 DNA: TGTGCCAGCAGCAAAGTGGGGGCCGGAAACACCATATATTTT
clone size: NA
V gene: TRBV28
J gene: TRBJ1-3
D gene: NA

CDR3 protein: CASSRTDQETQYF
CDR3 DNA: TGTGCCAGTAGTAGGACAGATCAAGAGACCCAGTACTTC
clone size: NA
V gene: TRBV19
J gene: TRBJ2-5
D gene: NA

CDR3 protein: CASTMRTGTGGTEAFF
CDR3 DNA: TGTGCCAGCACCATGAGGACCGGGACAGGGGGCACTGAAGCTTTCTTT
clone size: NA
V gene: TRBV21-1
J gene: TRBJ1-1
D gene: NA

CDR3 protein: CASSLDGGAAKNIQYF
CDR3 DNA: TGTGCCAGCAGCTTGGACGGCGGGGCTGCCAAAAACATTCAGTACTTC
clone size: NA
V gene: TRBV5-4
J gene: TRBJ2-4
D gene: NA

CDR3 protein: CASSSQGAGEKLFF
CDR3 DNA: TGCGCCAGCAGCTCACAGGGGGCGGGTGAAAAACTGTTTTTT
clone size: NA
V gene: TRBV5-1
J gene: TRBJ1-4
D gene: TRBD1

CDR3 protein: CASSLSGAPYEQYF
CDR3 DNA: TGTGCCAGCAGCTTAAGTGGGGCCCCCTACGAGCAGTACTTC
clone size: NA
V gene: TRBV7-9
J gene: TRBJ2-7
D gene: NA

CDR3 protein: CASSAGSYGYTF
CDR3 DNA: TGTGCCAGCTCGGCGGGGTCCTATGGCTACACCTTC
clone size: once
V gene: TRBV18
J gene: TRBJ1-2
D gene: NA

CDR3 protein: CSVRDRAPGNTIYF
CDR3 DNA: TGCAGCGTCCGGGACAGGGCCCCTGGAAACACCATATATTTT
clone size: NA
V gene: TRBV29-1
J gene: TRBJ1-3
D gene: TRBD1

CDR3 protein: CAWSVGGVSEQFF
CDR3 DNA: TGTGCCTGGAGTGTAGGAGGAGTAAGTGAGCAGTTCTTC
clone size: NA
V gene: TRBV30
J gene: TRBJ2-1
D gene: NA

CDR3 protein: CASRALDRGNEKLFF
CDR3 DNA: TGTGCCAGCAGGGCACTCGACAGGGGTAATGAAAAACTGTTTTTT
clone size: NA
V gene: TRBV27
J gene: TRBJ1-4
D gene: TRBD1

CDR3 protein: CASSIRGLAGGDEQFF
CDR3 DNA: TGTGCCAGTAGTATAAGGGGACTAGCGGGAGGAGATGAGCAGTTCTTC
clone size: NA
V gene: TRBV19
J gene: TRBJ2-1
D gene: TRBD2

CDR3 protein: CAISDGNSGYNEQFF
CDR3 DNA: TGTGCCATCAGTGACGGAAACTCGGGCTACAATGAGCAGTTCTTC
clone size: NA
V gene: TRBV10-3
J gene: TRBJ2-1
D gene: NA

CDR3 protein: CASSQDGTGGPNQPQHF
CDR3 DNA: TGCGCCAGCAGCCAAGACGGGACAGGGGGCCCCAATCAGCCCCAGCATTTT
clone size: NA
V gene: TRBV4-1
J gene: TRBJ1-5
D gene: TRBD1

CDR3 protein: CASSSQPPGHPVVDTQYF
CDR3 DNA: TGTGCCAGCAGCTCACAACCTCCGGGACACCCAGTGGTGGATACGCAGTATTTT
clone size: NA
V gene: TRBV9
J gene: TRBJ2-3
D gene: NA

CDR3 protein: CASSLDGRSNQPQHF
CDR3 DNA: TGTGCCAGCAGCTTAGACGGGAGGAGCAATCAGCCCCAGCATTTT
clone size: NA
V gene: TRBV7-2
J gene: TRBJ1-5
D gene: NA

CDR3 protein: CASSVEIPGQINYGYTF
CDR3 DNA: TGTGCCAGCAGCGTAGAAATCCCGGGACAGATAAACTATGGCTACACCTTC
clone size: NA
V gene: TRBV9
J gene: TRBJ1-2
D gene: TRBD1

CDR3 protein: CASSVASGSYEQYF
CDR3 DNA: TGTGCCAGCAGCGTAGCTAGCGGGTCCTACGAGCAGTACTTC
clone size: NA
V gene: TRBV9
J gene: TRBJ2-7
D gene: TRBD2

CDR3 protein: CASSLAQGHRRGNEQFF
CDR3 DNA: TGCGCCAGCAGCTTGGCCCAGGGACATCGTAGGGGCAATGAGCAGTTCTTC
clone size: NA
V gene: TRBV5-1
J gene: TRBJ2-1
D gene: NA

CDR3 protein: CASSPTSGPYEQYF
CDR3 DNA: TGTGCCAGTAGTCCGACTAGCGGCCCCTACGAGCAGTACTTC
clone size: NA
V gene: TRBV19
J gene: TRBJ2-7
D gene: TRBD2

CDR3 protein: CASSESIAQNIQYF
CDR3 DNA: TGCGCCAGCAGTGAGTCGATAGCCCAGAACATTCAGTACTTC
clone size: NA
V gene: TRBV10-1
J gene: TRBJ2-4
D gene: NA

CDR3 protein: CASSYDRPNGYTF
CDR3 DNA: TGTGCCAGCAGCTACGACAGACCCAATGGCTACACCTTC
clone size: NA
V gene: TRBV5-6
J gene: TRBJ1-2
D gene: NA

CDR3 protein: CASSPWTTPNYGYTF
CDR3 DNA: TGTGCCAGCAGCCCCTGGACAACTCCTAACTATGGCTACACCTTC
clone size: few
V gene: TRBV11-2
J gene: TRBJ1-2
D gene: NA

CDR3 protein: CASSIEASYGYTF
CDR3 DNA: TGTGCCAGTAGTATAGAGGCCAGCTATGGCTACACCTTC
clone size: NA
V gene: TRBV19
J gene: TRBJ1-2
D gene: NA

CDR3 protein: CASSQREDWGTGELFF
CDR3 DNA: TGTGCCAGCAGCCAAAGGGAGGATTGGGGCACCGGGGAGCTGTTTTTT
clone size: NA
V gene: TRBV14
J gene: TRBJ2-2
D gene: NA

CDR3 protein: CASSGRDWGTGELFF
CDR3 DNA: TGTGCCAGCAGCGGCCGGGACTGGGGGACCGGGGAGCTGTTTTTT
clone size: NA
V gene: TRBV9
J gene: TRBJ2-2
D gene: NA

CDR3 protein: CASSMDRGYNEQFF
CDR3 DNA: TGTGCCAGTAGTATGGACAGGGGTTACAATGAGCAGTTCTTC
clone size: NA
V gene: TRBV19
J gene: TRBJ2-1
D gene: TRBD1

CDR3 protein: CASGRDNQPQHF
CDR3 DNA: TGTGCCAGCGGTCGGGACAATCAGCCCCAGCATTTT
clone size: NA
V gene: TRBV6-6
J gene: TRBJ1-5
D gene: NA

CDR3 protein: CASSILTSPYEQYF
CDR3 DNA: TGTGCCAGCAGCATCCTCACTAGTCCCTACGAGCAGTACTTC
clone size: NA
V gene: TRBV28
J gene: TRBJ2-7
D gene: NA

CDR3 protein: CASRDLGQGANEQFF
CDR3 DNA: TGTGCCAGCAGAGATCTGGGACAGGGAGCAAATGAGCAGTTCTTC
clone size: NA
V gene: TRBV6-5
J gene: TRBJ2-1
D gene: TRBD1

CDR3 protein: CASRPGLAVQLAKNIQYF
CDR3 DNA: TGTGCCAGCAGGCCGGGACTAGCGGTGCAACTAGCCAAAAACATTCAGTACTTC
clone size: NA
V gene: TRBV2
J gene: TRBJ2-4
D gene: TRBD2

CDR3 protein: CAWSAPNQPQHF
CDR3 DNA: TGTGCCTGGAGTGCCCCTAATCAGCCCCAGCATTTT
clone size: NA
V gene: TRBV30
J gene: TRBJ1-5
D gene: NA

CDR3 protein: CASSLLGNEQFF
CDR3 DNA: TGCGCCAGCAGCTTACTAGGAAATGAGCAGTTCTTC
clone size: once
V gene: TRBV4-1
J gene: TRBJ2-1
D gene: NA

CDR3 protein: CASSLPPGGGERGAKNIQYF
CDR3 DNA: TGCGCCAGCAGCTTGCCCCCGGGCGGAGGGGAGCGGGGAGCCAAAAACATTCAGTACTTC
clone size: NA
V gene: TRBV5-1
J gene: TRBJ2-4
D gene: TRBD2

CDR3 protein: CAWSVHGGAYEQYF
CDR3 DNA: TGTGCCTGGAGTGTACACGGGGGGGCCTACGAGCAGTACTTC
clone size: NA
V gene: TRBV30
J gene: TRBJ2-7
D gene: TRBD2

CDR3 protein: CASSGGTFGGNTIYF
CDR3 DNA: TGTGCCAGCAGTGGGGGGACATTCGGTGGAAACACCATATATTTT
clone size: NA
V gene: TRBV6-1
J gene: TRBJ1-3
D gene: NA

CDR3 protein: CASRSTTGGSYNSPLHF
CDR3 DNA: TGTGCCAGCAGATCTACTACAGGGGGTTCCTATAATTCACCCCTCCACTTT
clone size: NA
V gene: TRBV2
J gene: TRBJ1-6
D gene: TRBD1

CDR3 protein: CASSWTGDEQFF
CDR3 DNA: TGTGCCAGCAGCTGGACAGGGGATGAGCAGTTCTTC
clone size: NA
V gene: TRBV28
J gene: TRBJ2-1
D gene: TRBD1

CDR3 protein: CASSSGGGQGYEQFF
CDR3 DNA: TGTGCCAGCAGCTCAGGGGGAGGACAGGGATATGAGCAGTTCTTC
clone size: NA
V gene: TRBV9
J gene: TRBJ2-1
D gene: TRBD1

CDR3 protein: CASSLTGNTGELFF
CDR3 DNA: TGCGCCAGCAGCCTGACAGGGAATACCGGGGAGCTGTTTTTT
clone size: NA
V gene: TRBV5-1
J gene: TRBJ2-2
D gene: TRBD1

CDR3 protein: CASSYTGADGELFF
CDR3 DNA: TGCGCCAGCAGCTACACAGGGGCGGACGGGGAGCTGTTTTTT
clone size: NA
V gene: TRBV5-1
J gene: TRBJ2-2
D gene: TRBD1

CDR3 protein: CASSRRDGGGYTF
CDR3 DNA: TGTGCCAGCAGTCGGAGGGACGGGGGAGGCTACACCTTC
clone size: NA
V gene: TRBV27
J gene: TRBJ1-2
D gene: NA

CDR3 protein: CASSHPSGLAGQTYNEQFF
CDR3 DNA: TGTGCCAGCAGCCATCCCTCGGGACTAGCGGGCCAAACCTACAATGAGCAGTTCTTC
clone size: NA
V gene: TRBV28
J gene: TRBJ2-1
D gene: TRBD2

CDR3 protein: CASSSQDRVAFF
CDR3 DNA: TGTGCCAGCAGCTCTCAGGACAGGGTAGCTTTCTTT
clone size: NA
V gene: TRBV7-3
J gene: TRBJ1-1
D gene: TRBD1

CDR3 protein: CASQTGTSHYTSTDTQYF
CDR3 DNA: TGTGCCAGCCAAACCGGGACTAGCCATTATACTAGCACAGATACGCAGTATTTT
clone size: NA
V gene: TRBV27
J gene: TRBJ2-3
D gene: TRBD2

CDR3 protein: CASSFRQAGSQETQYF
CDR3 DNA: TGCGCCAGCAGCTTTAGGCAAGCGGGGAGCCAAGAGACCCAGTACTTC
clone size: few
V gene: TRBV5-1
J gene: TRBJ2-5
D gene: TRBD2

CDR3 protein: CASSLSTGGLSYNEQFF
CDR3 DNA: TGTGCCAGCAGTTTATCGACAGGGGGTCTCTCCTACAATGAGCAGTTCTTC
clone size: NA
V gene: TRBV27
J gene: TRBJ2-1
D gene: TRBD1

CDR3 protein: CASSLSSVNEFYGYTF
CDR3 DNA: TGTGCCAGCAGCTTAAGTAGCGTGAATGAATTCTATGGCTACACCTTC
clone size: NA
V gene: TRBV7-9
J gene: TRBJ1-2
D gene: NA

CDR3 protein: CASRDFQGRNTEAFF
CDR3 DNA: TGTGCCAGCAGAGACTTTCAGGGGAGGAACACTGAAGCTTTCTTT
clone size: NA
V gene: TRBV6-5
J gene: TRBJ1-1
D gene: NA

CDR3 protein: CASSSTGTGNYGYTF
CDR3 DNA: TGTGCCAGCAGTAGTACCGGGACAGGGAACTATGGCTACACCTTC
clone size: NA
V gene: TRBV13
J gene: TRBJ1-2
D gene: TRBD1

CDR3 protein: CSVEVSGRSSYEQYF
CDR3 DNA: TGCAGCGTTGAAGTAAGTGGGCGAAGCTCCTACGAGCAGTACTTC
clone size: NA
V gene: TRBV29-1
J gene: TRBJ2-7
D gene: NA

CDR3 protein: CASSPDFTDTQYF
CDR3 DNA: TGTGCCAGCAGCCCGGACTTCACAGATACGCAGTATTTT
clone size: few
V gene: TRBV5-6
J gene: TRBJ2-3
D gene: NA

CDR3 protein: CASSINQWQASNQPQHF
CDR3 DNA: TGTGCCAGTAGTATTAATCAGTGGCAGGCTAGCAATCAGCCCCAGCATTTT
clone size: NA
V gene: TRBV19
J gene: TRBJ1-5
D gene: NA